The 20 T cell receptor beta chains given below trace back to one sample, sequenced in a study of CD8 T cells in Susac syndrome. Reverse transcription of roughly 0.5 to 1 ug RNA was carried out with random hexamers. TCRdb re-analysed the immunoSEQ multiplex PCR reads in MiXCR, keeping a single row per CDR3 protein. The sample records 180,000 or so distinct CDR3 sequences, around 96% being singletons. The sequencing sample was made of CD4+ T cells from PBMCs. Receptors were obtained from a human donor with multiple sclerosis.

This clonotype was seen once. The J gene is TRBJ2-3, the V gene TRBV27, with D perhaps TRBD1 (5 bases). Trimming took 6 bases from V and 5 from J, leaving 21 bases between them. Germline V gives CDR1 MNHEY, CDR2 SMNVEV (reference sequence). This CDR3 contains 16 residues. CDR3 sequence reads: CASRPSLRASGDTQYF. The CDR3 DNA follows: TGTGCCAGCAGGCCATCCCTCAGGGCATCAGGAGATACGCAGTATTTT.

This rearrangement joins TRBV11-2 to TRBJ2-2; 12 bases are a match to TRBD2. The CDR3 totals 20 residues. CDR1 and CDR2 from the germline V gene are SGHAT and FQNNGV. J lost 0 bases, V lost 3 bases, and 11 bases had no gene match. The CDR3 protein is CASSFKIKLAGGTNTGELFF. CDR3 bases: TGTGCCAGCAGCTTTAAAATTAAGCTAGCGGGGGGGACGAACACCGGGGAGCTGTTTTTT.

The chain couples TRBV7-9 to TRBJ1-5; TRBD1 is a possible D gene (5 bases). Trimming removed 5 bases at V and 1 base at J, with 12 bases between. Germline values: CDR1 SEHNR, CDR2 FQNEAQ (reference sequence). CDR3 size: 15 residues. CDR3 sequence: CASSPGGRSNQPQHF. DNA for the CDR3: TGTGCCAGCAGCCCCGGGGGAAGGAGCAATCAGCCCCAGCATTTT. Drawing the rest from reference TRBV7-9 and TRBJ1-5, the complete variable domain is DTGVSQNPRHKITKRGQNVTFRCDPISEHNRLYWYRQTLGQGPEFLTYFQNEAQLEKSRLLSDRFSAERPKGSFSTLEIQRTEQGDSAMYLCASSPGGRSNQPQHFGDGTRLSIL.

CDR3 in amino acids: CASSLGRSFSSYEQYF. CDR3 coding DNA: TGTGCCAGCAGTTTAGGACGGAGCTTTAGCTCCTACGAGCAGTACTTC. The chain recombines TRBV28 with TRBJ2-7; the D is unclear. The CDR3 consists of 16 residues. V was clipped by 2 bases and J by 0 bases, with 14 bases between them. Germline V gives CDR1 MDHEN, CDR2 SYDVKM.

The rearrangement links TRBV27 to TRBJ2-7; 7 positions agree with TRBD1. V shed 9 bases, J shed 0 bases, and the junction held 8 bases outside the gene matches. CDR1 MNHEY and CDR2 SMNVEV come from the germline V gene (reference sequence). The CDR3 sequence is 14 residues long. In DNA, the CDR3 is TGTGCCAGTGCGACAGGGAAGAGCTCCTACGAGCAGTACTTC. Translated: CASATGKSSYEQYF.

The V call is TRBV20-1, the J call TRBJ2-3; the match to TRBD1 covers 7 bases. The CDR3 totals 14 residues. The V and J ends lost 6 bases and 2 bases, in that order; junction bases with no gene match: 8. Germline V CDR1 and CDR2: DFQATT, SNEGSKA (reference sequence). CDR3 protein: CSADAGQVTDTQYF. The CDR3 bases are TGCAGTGCCGATGCCGGACAGGTCACAGATACGCAGTATTTT.

This clonotype has only a few counts. This chain joins TRBV27 and TRBJ2-1; D call uncertain. The germline gives CDR1 MNHEY, CDR2 SMNVEV (reference sequence). There are 15 residues in the CDR3. Deletions cut 2 bases from V and 0 bases from J, with 8 bases between. The CDR3, as DNA: TGTGCCAGCAGTTTAGGACCGGGCTCCTACAATGAGCAGTTCTTC. Amino acids: CASSLGPGSYNEQFF.

The V gene is TRBV9, the J gene TRBJ2-6, with no clear D. The germline V and J ends were trimmed by 2 bases and 0 bases, with 6 bases remaining between them. This CDR3 is built from 15 residues. Germline V CDR1 and CDR2: SGDLS, YYNGEE. DNA for the CDR3: TGTGCCAGCAGCGTTCGTAGCTCTGGGGCCAACGTCCTGACTTTC. Residues: CASSVRSSGANVLTF.

The count of this clonotype is one. V usage is TRBV24-1 and J usage is TRBJ2-7, with D perhaps matching TRBD2 (5 bases). The V gene lost 8 bases and the J gene lost 6 bases, with 7 bases spanning the gap. Germline V gene sequence: CDR1 KGHDR, CDR2 SFDVKD. CDR3 size: 10 residues. The CDR3 DNA reads as TGTGCCACCAACCGGGGCGAGCAGTACTTC. Translation: CATNRGEQYF.

The chain employs TRBV30 and TRBJ2-7; tentatively, D is TRBD2 (5 bases). Trimming removed 2 bases from V and 6 bases from J, with 20 bases in between. The CDR3 is 15 residues long. Germline V lookup: CDR1 GTSNPN, CDR2 SVGIG (reference sequence). CDR3 sequence reads: CAWSPSRVSFLEQYF. For the CDR3, the DNA is TGTGCCTGGAGTCCCTCGAGGGTCTCCTTCCTCGAGCAGTACTTC.

The V and J genes are TRBV10-2 and TRBJ2-7; no definite D call. Trimming shortened V by 8 bases and J by 0 bases, and 11 bases separated the two germline ends. The CDR3 contains 13 residues. The germline V gene encodes CDR1 WSHSY and CDR2 SAAADI. The CDR3 DNA reads as TGCGCCAGCCTTGGAGCAAACTCCTACGAGCAGTACTTC. This encodes CASLGANSYEQYF.

The chain uses TRBV30 and TRBJ1-2; no definite D call. This CDR3 is 11 amino acids long. Germline V gene data show CDR1 as GTSNPN and CDR2 as SVGIG (reference sequence). V was cut by 5 bases and J by 14 bases, with 18 bases left in between. In nucleotides, the CDR3 is TGTGCCTGGGCCGATTTCCCCCGCCGGACCTTC. Translation: CAWADFPRRTF.

The chain has TRBV7-2 and TRBJ1-5; a weak D match, TRBD1 (6 bases). Germline V gives CDR1 SGHTA, CDR2 FQGNSA. Trimming took 2 bases from V and 7 from J, leaving 9 bases between them. The CDR3 is made up of 13 amino acids. This CDR3 is CASSLQGRQPQHF. In DNA form, the CDR3 reads TGTGCCAGCAGCTTACAGGGGAGGCAGCCCCAGCATTTT.

This clonotype was detected once. V and J are TRBV30 and TRBJ2-7; TRBD2 aligns across 7 bases. Germline V lookup: CDR1 GTSNPN, CDR2 SVGIG (reference sequence). The V gene end was trimmed by 0 bases and the J gene end by 3 bases; junction bases not matched to a gene: 5. The CDR3 runs 14 residues. CDR3 DNA: TGTGCCTGGAGTGTGAAGCCGGGGGGCTACGAGCAGTACTTC. Its translation: CAWSVKPGGYEQYF.

A word on this clonotype: At one boundary the junction diverges from the germline segment, which might be a read error. The V and J genes are TRBV7-8 and TRBJ1-2; no definite D call. CDR1 and CDR2 from the germline V gene are SGHVS and FQNEAQ. The CDR3 sequence is 13 residues long. CDR3: CASSRERNSGYTF. Here the CDR3 DNA reads TGTGCCAGCAGCCGTGAGCGCAACTCTGGCTACACCTTC.

J is TRBJ2-7 and V is TRBV5-1; D ambiguous. The CDR3 has 16 residues. The germline CDR1 and CDR2 sequences are SGHRS and YFSETQ. V dropped 4 bases and J dropped 3 bases, with 20 bases sitting between them. The CDR3 protein is CASSPLGSGLFYEQYF. In DNA, the CDR3 is TGCGCCAGCAGCCCCCTGGGGTCGGGTTTATTCTACGAGCAGTACTTC.

This clonotype was seen more than once but under ten times. This chain's CDR3 is CSVEGTVNTEAFF. Written as DNA, the CDR3 is TGCAGCGTTGAGGGCACCGTGAACACTGAAGCTTTCTTT. The rearrangement uses TRBV29-1 and TRBJ1-1; D is uncertain. CDR3 length: 13 amino acids. Trimming removed 3 bases from V and 0 bases from J, with 8 bases in between. The germline V gene has CDR1 SQVTM and CDR2 ANQGSEA.

The V gene is TRBV29-1, the J gene TRBJ1-1, with D unclear. Germline CDR1 SQVTM, CDR2 ANQGSEA. The V and J ends lost 8 bases and 3 bases respectively, with 10 bases between them. This CDR3 is 11 amino acids long. The DNA of the CDR3 is TGCAGCACCGGATCGTACACTGAAGCTTTCTTT. This translates into CSTGSYTEAFF. The complete variable domain, with remaining parts taken from reference TRBV29-1 and TRBJ1-1, reads SAVISQKPSRDICQRGTSLTIQCQVDSQVTMMFWYRQQPGQSLTLIATANQGSEATYESGFVIDKFPISRPNLTFSTLTVSNMSPEDSSIYLCSTGSYTEAFFGQGTRLTVV.

This chain uses TRBV20-1 with TRBJ2-3, with a weak D call TRBD2 (5 bases). This CDR3 comprises 11 residues. V gave up 5 bases and J gave up 4 bases, with 7 bases separating them. Germline lookup yields CDR1 DFQATT and CDR2 SNEGSKA (reference sequence). In nucleotides, the CDR3 is TGCAGTGCTGCGGGCCCAGATACGCAGTATTTT. Its translation is CSAAGPDTQYF.

The rearrangement joins TRBV20-1 to TRBJ2-3; tentatively, D is TRBD1 or TRBD2 (6 bases each). This CDR3 region has 13 residues. V dropped 4 bases and J dropped 2 bases, with 10 bases sitting between them. Looked up from germline, CDR1 is DFQATT and CDR2 is SNEGSKA (reference sequence). The DNA for the CDR3 is TGCAGTGCTACGGGGGCCGCCACAGATACGCAGTATTTT. Protein product: CSATGAATDTQYF.